The sequence of this T cell receptor (beta chain) was determined in a study of blood T cell repertoires in COVID-19. On the study more broadly: COVID-19 samples, acute and convalescent, were from the United States, Italy and Spain.

Methods used by the authors: Nucleated cell counts were estimated from reference gene primer amplification. Sequenced by immunoSEQ multiplex PCR; TCRdb stores in-frame clones only, minus some. Clone size and the V and J calls come from that table; the DNA yielded D and trimming. The table records over 110,000 clones, 84% of them present only once. Participant-reported clinical history was the basis for cohort assignment. The origin of this receptor is a man aged 40-55 years with acute COVID-19. The sequenced sample consisted of PBMCs or T cells enriched from blood (not recorded which).

DNA for the CDR3: TGTGCCAGCAGCACCGGACTAGCGGGACCCTACGAGCAGTACTTC. Protein product: CASSTGLAGPYEQYF. This chain connects TRBV7-2 to TRBJ2-7; 12 nucleotides line up with TRBD2. The CDR3 runs 15 residues. The V gene's germline CDR1 is SGHTA and CDR2 FQGNSA. With 5 bases clipped from V and 2 bases from J, the junction kept 4 bases outside the gene matches.